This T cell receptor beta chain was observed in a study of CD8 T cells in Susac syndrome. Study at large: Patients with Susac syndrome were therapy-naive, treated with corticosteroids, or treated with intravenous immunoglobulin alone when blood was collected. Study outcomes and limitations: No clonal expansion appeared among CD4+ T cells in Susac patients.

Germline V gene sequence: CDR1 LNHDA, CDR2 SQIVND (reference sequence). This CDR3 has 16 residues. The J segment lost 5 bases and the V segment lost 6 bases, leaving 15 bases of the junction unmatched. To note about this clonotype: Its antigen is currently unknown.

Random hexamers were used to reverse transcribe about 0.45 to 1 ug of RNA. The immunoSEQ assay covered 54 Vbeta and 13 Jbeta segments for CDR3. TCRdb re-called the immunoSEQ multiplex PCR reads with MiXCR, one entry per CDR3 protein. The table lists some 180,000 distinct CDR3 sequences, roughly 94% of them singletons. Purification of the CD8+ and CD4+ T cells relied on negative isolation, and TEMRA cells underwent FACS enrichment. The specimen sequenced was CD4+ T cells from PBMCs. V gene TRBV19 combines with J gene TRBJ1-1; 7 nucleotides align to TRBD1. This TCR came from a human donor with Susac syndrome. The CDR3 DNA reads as TGTGCCAGTAGAATGGAGGGCAGGGGGTTTCGGACTGAAGCTTTCTTT. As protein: CASRMEGRGFRTEAFF. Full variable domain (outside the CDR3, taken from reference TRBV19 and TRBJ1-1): DGGITQSPKYLFRKEGQNVTLSCEQNLNHDAMYWYRQDPGQGLRLIYYSQIVNDFQKGDIAEGYSVSREKKESFPLTVTSAQKNPTAFYLCASRMEGRGFRTEAFFGQGTRLTVV.